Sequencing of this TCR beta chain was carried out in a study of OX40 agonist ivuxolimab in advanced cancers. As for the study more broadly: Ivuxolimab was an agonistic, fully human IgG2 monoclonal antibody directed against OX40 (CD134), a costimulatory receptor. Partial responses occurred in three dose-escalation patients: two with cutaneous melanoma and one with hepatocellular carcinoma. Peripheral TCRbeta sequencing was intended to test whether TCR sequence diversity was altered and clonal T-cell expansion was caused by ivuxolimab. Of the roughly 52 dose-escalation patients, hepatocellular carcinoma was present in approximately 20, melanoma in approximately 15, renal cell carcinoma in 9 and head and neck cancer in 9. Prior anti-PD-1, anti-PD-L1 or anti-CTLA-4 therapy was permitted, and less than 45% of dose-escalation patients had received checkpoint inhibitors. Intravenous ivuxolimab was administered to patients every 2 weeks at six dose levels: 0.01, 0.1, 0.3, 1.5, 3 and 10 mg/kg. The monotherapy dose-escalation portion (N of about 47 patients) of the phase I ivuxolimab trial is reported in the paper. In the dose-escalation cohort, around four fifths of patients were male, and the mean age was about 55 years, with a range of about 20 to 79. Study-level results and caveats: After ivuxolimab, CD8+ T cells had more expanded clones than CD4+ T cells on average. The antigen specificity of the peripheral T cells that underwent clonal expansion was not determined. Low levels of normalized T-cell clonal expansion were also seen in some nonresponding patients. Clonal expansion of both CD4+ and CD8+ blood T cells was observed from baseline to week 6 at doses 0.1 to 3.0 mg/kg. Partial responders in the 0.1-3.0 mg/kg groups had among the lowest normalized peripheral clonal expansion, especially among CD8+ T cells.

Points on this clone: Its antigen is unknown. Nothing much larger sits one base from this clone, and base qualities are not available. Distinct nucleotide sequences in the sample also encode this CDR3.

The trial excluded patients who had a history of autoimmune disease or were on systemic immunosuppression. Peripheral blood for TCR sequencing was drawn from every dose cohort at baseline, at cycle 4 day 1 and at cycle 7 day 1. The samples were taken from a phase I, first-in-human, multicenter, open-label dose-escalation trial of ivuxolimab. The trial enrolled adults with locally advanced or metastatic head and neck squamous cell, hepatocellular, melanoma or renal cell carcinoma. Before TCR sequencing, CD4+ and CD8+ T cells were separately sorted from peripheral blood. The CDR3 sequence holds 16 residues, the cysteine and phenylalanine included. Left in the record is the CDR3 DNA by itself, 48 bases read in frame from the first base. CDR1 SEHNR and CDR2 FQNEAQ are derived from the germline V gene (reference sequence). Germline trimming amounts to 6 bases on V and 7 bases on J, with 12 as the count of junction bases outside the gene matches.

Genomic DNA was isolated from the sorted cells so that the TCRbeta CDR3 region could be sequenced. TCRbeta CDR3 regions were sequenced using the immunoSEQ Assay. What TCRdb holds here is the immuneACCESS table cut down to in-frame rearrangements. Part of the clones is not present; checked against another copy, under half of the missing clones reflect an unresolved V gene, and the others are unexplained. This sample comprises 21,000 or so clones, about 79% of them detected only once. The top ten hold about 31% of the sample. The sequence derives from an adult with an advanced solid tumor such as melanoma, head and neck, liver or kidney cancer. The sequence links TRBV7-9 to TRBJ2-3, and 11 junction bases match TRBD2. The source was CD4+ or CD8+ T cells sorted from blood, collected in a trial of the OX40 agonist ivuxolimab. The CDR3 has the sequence CASSSPGTSGRNTQYF. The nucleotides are TGTGCCAGCAGTTCCCCCGGGACTAGCGGAAGAAATACGCAGTATTTT. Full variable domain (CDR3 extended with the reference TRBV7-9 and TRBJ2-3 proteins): DTGVSQNPRHKITKRGQNVTFRCDPISEHNRLYWYRQTLGQGPEFLTYFQNEAQLEKSRLLSDRFSAERPKGSFSTLEIQRTEQGDSAMYLCASSSPGTSGRNTQYFGPGTRLTVL.